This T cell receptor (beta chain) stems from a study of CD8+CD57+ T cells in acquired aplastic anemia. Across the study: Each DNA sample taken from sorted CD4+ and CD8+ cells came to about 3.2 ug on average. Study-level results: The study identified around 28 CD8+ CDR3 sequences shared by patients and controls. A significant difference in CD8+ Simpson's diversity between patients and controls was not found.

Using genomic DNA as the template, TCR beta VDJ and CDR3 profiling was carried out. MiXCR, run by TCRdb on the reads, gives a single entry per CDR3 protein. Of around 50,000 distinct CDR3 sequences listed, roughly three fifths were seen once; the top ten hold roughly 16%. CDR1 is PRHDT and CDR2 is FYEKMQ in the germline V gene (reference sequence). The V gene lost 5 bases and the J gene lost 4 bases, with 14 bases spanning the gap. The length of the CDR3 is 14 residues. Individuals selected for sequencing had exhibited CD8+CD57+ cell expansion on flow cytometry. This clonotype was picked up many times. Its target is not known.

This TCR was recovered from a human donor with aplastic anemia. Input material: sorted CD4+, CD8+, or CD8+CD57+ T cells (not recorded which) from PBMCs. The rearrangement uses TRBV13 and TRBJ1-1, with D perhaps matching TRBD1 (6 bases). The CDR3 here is CASSLRGYGTEAFF. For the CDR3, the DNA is TGTGCCAGCAGCCTCAGGGGATATGGCACTGAAGCTTTCTTT.